The present T cell receptor (beta chain) was sequenced within a study of Ad26.COV2.S vaccination and SARS-CoV-2 variants. CDR1 is LNHDA, CDR2 SQIVND, per germline (reference sequence). The CDR3 sequence is 14 residues long. V was pared by 1 base and J by 2 bases, with 9 bases between. Treatment indicated: roughly 19 received Ad26.COV2.S at low or high dose, single or two shots; 5 received placebo; per-sample allocation not given. Sampling occurred on day 63 after the first vaccine or placebo injection. TCRdb's table, derived via immunoSEQ multiplex PCR, lists solely in-frame clones and lacks some. The sample lists fewer than 500,000 clones, roughly 87% seen once, with more than 3.5% in the top ten.

This rearrangement joins TRBV19 to TRBJ2-7, with D unclear. Sequencing was performed on peripheral blood, taken in a trial of Ad26.COV2.S vaccine versus placebo. The origin of this receptor is a person between 18 and 60 years old who received the Ad26.COV2.S COVID-19 vaccine or a placebo. The CDR3 here is CASSIAVDTYEQYF. CDR3 nucleotides: TGTGCCAGTAGTATAGCGGTAGATACCTACGAGCAGTACTTC.